This T cell receptor (beta chain) was found in a study of blood T cell repertoires in COVID-19. Study in general: Acute and convalescent COVID-19 specimens originated in the United States, Italy and Spain. The cDNA or gDNA used as material had been derived from T cells, B-cell-depleted T cells, or PBMCs.

Patients from Seattle were sampled longitudinally, starting during active infection. The junction had 7 bases not matched to a gene; V was cut back by 5 bases and J by 3 bases. CDR1 is SEHNR, CDR2 FQNEAQ, per germline (reference sequence). The CDR3 is 14 residues long. Turning to this clone: The sample has other DNA sequences that encode this CDR3 too.

In the authors' methods: Estimated nucleated cell counts came from reference gene primer amplification. Sequenced by immunoSEQ multiplex PCR; TCRdb stores in-frame clones only, minus some. That table supplies the V and J calls and clone size; D and trimming were determined from the DNA. The sample holds around 200,000 clones, 83% seen once. The rearrangement links TRBV7-9 to TRBJ2-7; TRBD1 aligns across 7 bases. Sequencing was done on a sample of peripheral blood. The receptor was derived from a woman between 25 and 40 years old with COVID-19, enrolled during active disease. The CDR3: CASSPRDRVYEQYF. DNA for the CDR3: TGTGCCAGCAGCCCACGCGACAGGGTCTACGAGCAGTACTTC.